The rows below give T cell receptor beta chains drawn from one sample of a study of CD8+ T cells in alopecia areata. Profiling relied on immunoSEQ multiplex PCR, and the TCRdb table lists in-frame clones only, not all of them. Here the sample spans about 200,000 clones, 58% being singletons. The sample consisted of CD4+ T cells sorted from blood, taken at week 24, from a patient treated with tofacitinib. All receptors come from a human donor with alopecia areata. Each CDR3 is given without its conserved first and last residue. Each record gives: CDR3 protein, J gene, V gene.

CDR3: ASSVDFYGDSSTDTQY
J: TRBJ2-3
V: TRBV9

CDR3: ASSGRREGQPQH
J: TRBJ1-5
V: TRBV2

CDR3: SVVKSSYEQY
J: TRBJ2-7
V: TRBV29-1

CDR3: ASHRGVPSYNEQF
J: TRBJ2-1
V: TRBV28

CDR3: ASSDSLWGTEAF
J: TRBJ1-1
V: TRBV6-4

CDR3: ASSDAGGPPSGANVLT
J: TRBJ2-6
V: TRBV21-1

CDR3: ASSVGGVSKLF
J: TRBJ1-4
V: TRBV9

CDR3: SVRTGTANTGELF
J: TRBJ2-2
V: TRBV29-1

CDR3: ASSAGTGGSGANVLT
J: TRBJ2-6
V: TRBV18

CDR3: SVGAGEGYT
J: TRBJ1-2
V: TRBV29-1

CDR3: ASSLDPNTEAF
J: TRBJ1-1
V: TRBV7-9

CDR3: ASSFDPSGSYEQY
J: TRBJ2-7
V: TRBV5-6

CDR3: ASERAPQETQY
J: TRBJ2-5
V: TRBV6-1

CDR3: SADLGGTEAF
J: TRBJ1-1
V: TRBV29-1

CDR3: ASRRAGRDQPQH
J: TRBJ1-5
V: TRBV6-5

CDR3: ASSLGDRGHEQY
J: TRBJ2-7
V: TRBV5-1